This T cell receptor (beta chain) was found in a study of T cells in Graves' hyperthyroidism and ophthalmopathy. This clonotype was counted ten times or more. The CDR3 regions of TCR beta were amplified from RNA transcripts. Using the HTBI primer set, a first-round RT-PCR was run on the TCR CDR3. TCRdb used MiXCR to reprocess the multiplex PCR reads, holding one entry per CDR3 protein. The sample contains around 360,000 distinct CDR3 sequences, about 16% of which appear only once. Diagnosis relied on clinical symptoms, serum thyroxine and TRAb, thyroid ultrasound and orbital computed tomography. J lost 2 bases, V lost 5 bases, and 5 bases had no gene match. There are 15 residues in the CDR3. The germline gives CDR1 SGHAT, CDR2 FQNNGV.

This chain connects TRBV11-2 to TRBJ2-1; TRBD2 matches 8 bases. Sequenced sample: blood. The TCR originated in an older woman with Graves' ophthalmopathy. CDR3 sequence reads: CASSDTGLAYNEQFF. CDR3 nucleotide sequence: TGTGCCAGCAGCGACACGGGACTAGCCTACAATGAGCAGTTCTTC.